The next 29 T cell receptor beta chains were all read from a single sample in a study of T cell responses to AZD1222 COVID-19 vaccine. The assay was immunoSEQ multiplex PCR, and TCRdb's table has in-frame clones only and misses some. Counted here are more than 85,000 clones, 88% occurring once; the ten biggest clones make up 15% to 20%. This specimen was peripheral blood, taken 28 days after the second AZD1222 dose. The receptors were gathered from an adult who received the AZD1222 COVID-19 vaccine.

This clone was seen just once. The chain joins TRBV10-2 to TRBJ1-1; D may be TRBD1 (5 bases). Trimming shortened V by 0 bases and J by 5 bases, and 13 bases separated the two germline ends. Looked up from germline, CDR1 is WSHSY and CDR2 is SAAADI. CDR3 length: 15 residues. The CDR3 spells CASSESFVGGTEAFF. The CDR3, as DNA: TGCGCCAGCAGTGAGTCCTTCGTGGGGGGAACTGAAGCTTTCTTT.

This clone was found once. The V gene is TRBV9, the J gene TRBJ2-1, with D unresolved. Germline V lookup: CDR1 SGDLS, CDR2 YYNGEE. CDR3 length: 18 residues. The V end lost 4 bases, the J end lost 2 bases, and 22 bases lay between the germline ends. The CDR3 region is CASSKNLRTLTPYNEQFF. In nucleotides, the CDR3 is TGTGCCAGCAGCAAAAACCTCAGGACCCTTACCCCCTACAATGAGCAGTTCTTC.

This clone was counted a single time. The chain couples TRBV18 to TRBJ1-1, with D uncertain. The CDR3 is 14 amino acids. V lost 6 bases, J lost 1 base, and 12 bases lay in between. CDR1 is KGHSH and CDR2 is LQKENI in the germline V gene. The CDR3, as DNA: TGTGCCAGCTCCAAAACAGAGAGGAACACTGAAGCTTTCTTT. Residues: CASSKTERNTEAFF.

A word on this clone: Other DNA sequences in the sample encode the same CDR3. V gene TRBV6-5 combines with J gene TRBJ1-2, with 7 bases fitting TRBD1. Germline-derived CDR1 and CDR2 are MNHEY and SVGAGI. V trimming: 6 bases; J trimming: 0 bases; junction bases outside the gene matches: 1. The length of the CDR3 is 13 residues. The CDR3 DNA is TGTGCCAGCAGGGGGACAGCTAACTATGGCTACACCTTC. Amino acid sequence: CASRGTANYGYTF.

The chain is built from TRBV19 and TRBJ2-2; D is undetermined. V lost 6 bases and J lost 3, with 11 bases in between. The germline V gene has CDR1 LNHDA and CDR2 SQIVND (reference sequence). CDR3 length: 14 amino acids. The CDR3 loop reads CASREILDTGELFF. DNA for the CDR3: TGTGCCAGTAGGGAGATATTGGACACCGGGGAGCTGTTTTTT.

V and J are TRBV7-8 and TRBJ2-3; D is undetermined. The CDR3 loop spans 14 amino acids. Germline-derived CDR1 and CDR2 are SGHVS and FQNEAQ. Trimming pared 2 bases from V and 7 bases from J, leaving 13 bases between. This CDR3 reads CASSLSTAQNTQYF. The CDR3 DNA follows: TGTGCCAGCAGCTTATCCACCGCACAGAATACGCAGTATTTT.

The chain recombines TRBV19 with TRBJ1-3; D unclear. The CDR3 contains 13 residues. Germline V gene data show CDR1 as LNHDA and CDR2 as SQIVND (reference sequence). V lost 6 bases, J lost 2 bases, and 8 bases lay in between. The CDR3 DNA reads TGTGCCAGTAGGGCCCGGACTGGAAACACCATATATTTT. Translated: CASRARTGNTIYF.

The J gene is TRBJ1-4, the V gene TRBV19; no clear D. Deletions cut 7 bases from V and 0 bases from J, with 21 bases between. The germline gives CDR1 LNHDA, CDR2 SQIVND (reference sequence). The CDR3 extends over 18 amino acids. CDR3 bases: TGTGCCAGTACGGTCCGTTCGGGCCTCGGGGCAACTAATGAAAAACTGTTTTTT. Protein product: CASTVRSGLGATNEKLFF.

The chain is built from TRBV27 and TRBJ1-2, with a weak D call TRBD1 (6 bases). Germline assignment: CDR1 MNHEY and CDR2 SMNVEV (reference sequence). The CDR3 runs 12 residues. V was pared by 7 bases and J by 4 bases, with 10 bases between. The CDR3 here is CASTGDFYGYTF. The CDR3 DNA follows: TGTGCCAGCACAGGGGACTTCTATGGCTACACCTTC.

The V call is TRBV30, the J call TRBJ2-7, with D unclear. CDR3 length equals 15 residues. V gave up 2 bases and J gave up 0 bases, with 14 bases separating them. CDR1 and CDR2 from the germline V gene are GTSNPN and SVGIG (reference sequence). This CDR3 reads CAWSNTGYYSYEQYF. Here the CDR3 DNA reads TGTGCCTGGAGTAACACCGGTTACTACTCCTACGAGCAGTACTTC. The full variable domain, its missing parts supplied by reference TRBV30 and TRBJ2-7, is SQTIHQWPATLVQPVGSPLSLECTVEGTSNPNLYWYRQAAGRGLQLLFYSVGIGQISSEVPQNLSASRPQDRQFILSSKKLLLSDSGFYLCAWSNTGYYSYEQYFGPGTRLTVT.

The CDR3 loop is CASPTGTGIEKLFF. CDR3 DNA sequence: TGTGCCAGCCCAACCGGGACAGGAATTGAAAAACTGTTTTTT. The chain uses TRBV6-5 and TRBJ1-4, with 8 bases aligning to TRBD1. After removal of 8 bases from V and 7 bases from J, the junction contained 9 bases not matched to a gene. The CDR3 sequence is 14 residues long. Germline CDR1 is MNHEY and CDR2 is SVGAGI.

This chain uses TRBV5-1 with TRBJ2-7; the D gene could be TRBD1 or TRBD2 (5 bases each). Germline CDR1 and CDR2: SGHRS and YFSETQ. This CDR3 has 17 residues. V lost 1 base and J lost 0, with 17 bases in between. The CDR3 DNA sequence: TGCGCCAGCAGCTTGCTTTCTGGGACGGTTTCCTCCTACGAGCAGTACTTC. Translated: CASSLLSGTVSSYEQYF. Filled out from reference TRBV5-1 and TRBJ2-7, the complete variable domain reads KAGVTQTPRYLIKTRGQQVTLSCSPISGHRSVSWYQQTPGQGLQFLFEYFSETQRNKGNFPGRFSGRQFSNSRSEMNVSTLELGDSALYLCASSLLSGTVSSYEQYFGPGTRLTVT.

The rearrangement uses TRBV5-1 and TRBJ2-5; no firm D call. Germline CDR1 SGHRS, CDR2 YFSETQ. Trimming took off 4 bases at V and 2 bases at J, with 12 bases between the two ends. The CDR3 has 14 amino acids. DNA of the CDR3: TGCGCCAGCAGCCCTGGGGAAGGGCAAGAGACCCAGTACTTC. Protein product: CASSPGEGQETQYF.

The chain carries TRBV28 and TRBJ1-3, with unresolved D. The germline V gene has CDR1 MDHEN and CDR2 SYDVKM. V lost 4 bases, J lost 4 bases, and 5 bases lay in between. The CDR3 runs 12 residues. CDR3 in amino acids: CASSSGGNTIYF. CDR3 nucleotide sequence: TGTGCCAGCAGTTCGGGCGGAAACACCATATATTTT.

V and J are TRBV5-1 and TRBJ1-4, with unresolved D. V was shortened by 4 bases and J by 0 bases, with 4 bases between the two germline ends. This CDR3 contains 13 residues. Germline values: CDR1 SGHRS, CDR2 YFSETQ. The CDR3 loop reads CASSDATNEKLFF. CDR3 sequence (DNA): TGCGCCAGCAGCGATGCAACTAATGAAAAACTGTTTTTT.

V usage is TRBV6-2 or TRBV6-3 and J usage is TRBJ1-5; a weak D match, TRBD1 (5 bases). V was shortened by 2 bases and J by 5 bases, with 13 bases between the two germline ends. CDR3 length equals 15 residues. From germline, CDR1 is MNHEY and CDR2 SVGEGT. For the CDR3, the DNA is TGTGCCAGCAGTTACGGAGCAGGGCTGGATCAGCCCCAGCATTTT. Protein: CASSYGAGLDQPQHF.

The V call is TRBV4-2, the J call TRBJ2-1; D is unresolved. This CDR3 is 11 amino acids long. Trimming left V 2 bases short and J 8 bases short, with 4 bases between. Germline CDR1 is LGHNA and CDR2 is YNFKEQ. CDR3 nucleotide sequence: TGTGCCAGCAGCCAATCTCATGAGCAGTTCTTC. This gives the protein CASSQSHEQFF.

The J gene is TRBJ1-2, the V gene TRBV3-1 (or the pseudogene TRBV3-2); D is possibly TRBD1 (5 bases). V shed 3 bases and J shed 7 bases, with 15 bases lying between them. CDR3 size: 14 residues. CDR1 LGHDT and CDR2 YNNKEL come from the germline V gene (reference sequence). CDR3: CASSQDIDGRGYTF. The CDR3, as DNA: TGTGCCAGCAGCCAGGACATAGATGGTCGTGGCTACACCTTC.

The chain has TRBV30 and TRBJ1-3; possibly TRBD1 for D (5 bases). The CDR3 loop spans 15 amino acids. Germline V lookup: CDR1 GTSNPN, CDR2 SVGIG (reference sequence). V lost 3 bases, J lost 0 bases, and 12 bases lay in between. The CDR3 DNA reads TGTGCCTGGAGCGTAGGGGCCTACTCTGGAAACACCATATATTTT. Translation: CAWSVGAYSGNTIYF.

This clone appeared a single time. The chain links TRBV28 to TRBJ2-7, with TRBD2 as a possible D gene (6 bases). The CDR3 sequence is 15 residues long. V dropped 6 bases and J dropped 1 base, with 16 bases sitting between them. The germline V gene encodes CDR1 MDHEN and CDR2 SYDVKM. This CDR3 reads CASSSLGGESYEQYF. The DNA of the CDR3 is TGTGCCAGCAGCTCGCTCGGAGGGGAGTCCTACGAGCAGTACTTC.

The rearrangement joins TRBV28 to TRBJ1-5; D gene ambiguous. Trimming removed 1 base from V and 3 bases from J, with 7 bases in between. The CDR3 runs to 14 residues. The germline CDR1 and CDR2 sequences are MDHEN and SYDVKM. The CDR3 nucleotides read TGTGCCAGCAGTTTATCCCAGTTCAATCAGCCCCAGCATTTT. Amino acid sequence: CASSLSQFNQPQHF.

The chain links TRBV25-1 to TRBJ2-3; 7 positions match TRBD2. The CDR3 has 14 amino acids. The J segment lost 4 bases and the V segment lost 3 bases, leaving 4 bases of the junction unmatched. The germline V gene encodes CDR1 MGHDK and CDR2 SYGVNS. Here the CDR3 DNA reads TGTGCCAGCAGTGATCGGACTAGTTCAGATACGCAGTATTTT. Protein sequence: CASSDRTSSDTQYF.

V is TRBV10-2 and J is TRBJ2-4; TRBD2 matches 7 bases. The CDR3 contains 14 residues. Germline values: CDR1 WSHSY, CDR2 SAAADI. The J segment lost 7 bases and the V segment lost 1 base, leaving 4 bases of the junction unmatched. The CDR3, as DNA: TGCGCCAGCAGTGAGTGGGGGGGTGGGAACATTCAGTACTTC. Protein: CASSEWGGGNIQYF.

The gene calls are TRBV18 and TRBJ2-1, with TRBD2 identical over 7 bases. V shed 0 bases, J shed 2 bases, and the junction held 4 bases outside the gene matches. The germline gives CDR1 KGHSH, CDR2 LQKENI. The CDR3 covers 16 residues. The CDR3 DNA sequence: TGTGCCAGCTCACCACCGATCAGCGGGACCTACAATGAGCAGTTCTTC. Translated, it gives CASSPPISGTYNEQFF. The complete variable domain, with remaining parts taken from reference TRBV18 and TRBJ2-1, reads NAGVMQNPRHLVRRRGQEARLRCSPMKGHSHVYWYRQLPEEGLKFMVYLQKENIIDESGMPKERFSAEFPKEGPSILRIQQVVRGDSAAYFCASSPPISGTYNEQFFGPGTRLTVL.

Here the CDR3 reads CATSAGTENTEAFF. Here the CDR3 DNA reads TGTGCCACCAGTGCGGGGACAGAGAACACTGAAGCTTTCTTT. The chain is built from TRBV24-1 and TRBJ1-1; TRBD1 agrees at 7 bases. This CDR3 region has 14 residues. CDR1 and CDR2 from the germline V gene are KGHDR and SFDVKD. Trimming took 5 bases from V and 1 from J; bases not matched to a gene: 3.

This rearrangement joins TRBV7-3 to TRBJ2-1, with TRBD2 matching 15 bases. The CDR3 loop spans 19 amino acids. J gave up 1 base and V 4 bases, and 8 bases lay outside the gene matches. CDR1 is SGHTA, CDR2 FQGTGA, per germline. Here the CDR3 DNA reads TGTGCCAGCAGCTCTCCCGGGACTAGCGGGAGGATTTCCTACAATGAGCAGTTCTTC. Amino acids: CASSSPGTSGRISYNEQFF.

Only a few counts were recorded for this clone. The chain recombines TRBV21-1 with TRBJ2-1; the table's D call TRBD2 went unverified against the DNA. TRBV21-1 is a documented pseudogene. The CDR3 loop spans 17 amino acids. The CDR3 DNA follows: TGTGCCAGCAGCATTCTCTCCCTAGCGGCATCCTACAATGAGCAGTTCTTC. Residues: CASSILSLAASYNEQFF.

The genes are TRBV20-1 and TRBJ1-5, with D perhaps TRBD1 (5 bases). Germline loops: CDR1 DFQATT, CDR2 SNEGSKA (reference sequence). There are 15 residues in the CDR3. The V gene lost 3 bases and the J gene lost 2 bases, with 14 bases spanning the gap. CDR3: CSASGFEGGNQPQHF. CDR3 nucleotides: TGCAGTGCTAGTGGTTTTGAAGGGGGCAATCAGCCCCAGCATTTT.

J is TRBJ2-1 and V is TRBV6-6; D is unresolved. CDR3 length equals 14 residues. V lost 6 bases and J 9 bases, leaving 18 bases between the germline ends. Germline CDR1 reads MNHNY; CDR2 reads SVGAGI (reference sequence). Written as DNA, the CDR3 is TGTGCCAGCAGCCTCCAAACTGCCAGAGTTGAGCAGTTCTTC. Its protein product is CASSLQTARVEQFF.